The 24 T cell receptor beta chains reported below all come from one sample, sequenced in a study of neoadjuvant nivolumab and ipilimumab in lung cancer. Assay used: immunoSEQ multiplex PCR; TCRdb lists only in-frame clones, some missing. The sample includes roughly 45,000 clones, approximately 90% of them seen just once. The specimen was blood, collected before neoadjuvant nivolumab, alone or with ipilimumab. The receptors shown here come from an adult with non-small cell lung cancer. Some clones in this sample may be carry-over from other donors' samples.

CDR3 nucleotide sequence: TGCGCCAGCAGCAAGACAGATAACACTGAAGCTTTCTTT. Encoded protein: CASSKTDNTEAFF. V usage is TRBV5-1 and J usage is TRBJ1-1, with D tentatively TRBD1 (5 bases). Germline-derived CDR1 and CDR2 are SGHRS and YFSETQ. The CDR3 contains 13 residues. Trimming removed 4 bases from V and 2 bases from J, with 9 bases in between.

The V and J genes are TRBV5-6 and TRBJ1-5, with 11 bases fitting TRBD1. The germline V gene encodes CDR1 SGHDT and CDR2 YYEEEE. The trim removed 4 bases at V and 4 bases at J, leaving 7 bases unmatched. This CDR3 spans 16 amino acids. In DNA form, the CDR3 reads TGTGCCAGCAGCGTTCTGGGACAGGGGGTTAATCAGCCCCAGCATTTT. Residues: CASSVLGQGVNQPQHF.

This clone was picked up a small number of times. This chain connects TRBV30 to TRBJ2-1; perhaps TRBD2 as D (6 bases). V lost 5 bases, J lost 0 bases, and 14 bases lay in between. The V gene's germline CDR1 is GTSNPN and CDR2 SVGIG (reference sequence). CDR3 length equals 15 residues. CDR3 amino acids: CAWFTGAGSYNEQFF. CDR3 in DNA: TGTGCCTGGTTCACCGGAGCGGGCTCCTACAATGAGCAGTTCTTC.

This clone was seen a single time. The rearrangement links TRBV11-1 to TRBJ2-1; TRBD2 matches 9 bases. This CDR3 has 17 residues. The germline CDR1 and CDR2 sequences are SGHAT and FQDESV (reference sequence). V trimming: 5 bases; J trimming: 2 bases; junction bases outside the gene matches: 10. CDR3 amino acids: CASSVGVAGEAYNEQFF. The CDR3 DNA is TGTGCCAGCAGCGTAGGGGTAGCGGGAGAGGCCTACAATGAGCAGTTCTTC.

V usage is TRBV11-1 and J usage is TRBJ2-7, with 7 bases lining up with TRBD2. Germline CDR1 SGHAT, CDR2 FQDESV (reference sequence). The CDR3 extends over 15 amino acids. Unmatched junction bases numbered 8, after V lost 3 bases and J lost 3 bases. Here the CDR3 DNA reads TGTGCCAGCAGCTTCATAATGGCGGGAGACTACGAGCAGTACTTC. It translates to CASSFIMAGDYEQYF.

This sequence joins TRBV10-3 and TRBJ2-7, with TRBD1 matching 9 bases. CDR1 and CDR2 from the germline V gene are ENHRY and SYGVKD. With V trimmed by 7 bases and J by 5 bases, 15 bases remained unmatched. The CDR3 runs 16 residues. The CDR3 DNA reads as TGTGCCATCACTCGAAACCCGGGACAGGGAGCCCACGAGCAGTACTTC. Translated: CAITRNPGQGAHEQYF.

This clone was found a few times. Other nucleotide sequences in the sample specify the same CDR3. The V and J genes are TRBV30 and TRBJ2-5; D remains ambiguous. The germline CDR1 and CDR2 sequences are GTSNPN and SVGIG (reference sequence). V dropped 0 bases and J dropped 4 bases, with 6 bases sitting between them. The CDR3 has 12 residues. The CDR3 DNA reads TGTGCCTGGAGTGTACCCCCAGAGACCCAGTACTTC. Residues: CAWSVPPETQYF. Drawing the rest from reference TRBV30 and TRBJ2-5, the complete variable domain is SQTIHQWPATLVQPVGSPLSLECTVEGTSNPNLYWYRQAAGRGLQLLFYSVGIGQISSEVPQNLSASRPQDRQFILSSKKLLLSDSGFYLCAWSVPPETQYFGPGTRLLVL.

The chain uses TRBV4-1 and TRBJ2-7, with TRBD1 identical over 7 bases. The CDR3 is 14 amino acids. V shed 4 bases, J shed 3 bases, and the junction held 6 bases outside the gene matches. Germline V lookup: CDR1 MGHRA, CDR2 YSYEKL. The CDR3 protein is CASSPRQGIYEQYF. As DNA, the CDR3 is TGCGCCAGCAGCCCGCGACAGGGAATCTACGAGCAGTACTTC.

The gene calls are TRBV7-2 and TRBJ1-1; D gene uncertain. Trimming pared 2 bases from V and 0 bases from J, leaving 4 bases between. Germline V gene lookup returns CDR1 SGHTA and CDR2 FQGNSA. The CDR3 is 13 residues long. CDR3 coding DNA: TGTGCCAGCAGCTTATATGTGAACACTGAAGCTTTCTTT. This translates into CASSLYVNTEAFF.

The rearrangement links TRBV9 to TRBJ2-3, with a weak D call TRBD2 (6 bases). Trimming left V 3 bases short and J 6 bases short, with 17 bases between. Germline loops: CDR1 SGDLS, CDR2 YYNGEE. This CDR3 spans 15 amino acids. In DNA form, the CDR3 reads TGTGCCAGCAGCGCTACCGGGACTCCTTTTGATACGCAGTATTTT. This codes for CASSATGTPFDTQYF.

The rearrangement uses TRBV27 and TRBJ1-2; no definite D call. The CDR3 has 11 residues. Germline V gives CDR1 MNHEY, CDR2 SMNVEV (reference sequence). V lost 6 bases to trimming and J lost 7 bases, with 9 bases between them. CDR3: CASRSWFGYTF. In nucleotides, the CDR3 is TGTGCCAGCAGATCCTGGTTTGGCTACACCTTC.

The chain has TRBV7-6 and TRBJ2-7, with TRBD2 as a possible D gene (6 bases). The germline V gene encodes CDR1 SGHVS and CDR2 FNYEAQ. Trimming took off 2 bases at V and 3 bases at J, with 8 bases between the two ends. The CDR3 is made up of 13 amino acids. The CDR3 loop reads CASSLTSRYEQYF. In DNA form, the CDR3 reads TGTGCCAGCAGCTTAACTAGCCGCTACGAGCAGTACTTC.

V gene TRBV7-9 combines with J gene TRBJ1-1; no reliable D call. There are 13 residues in the CDR3. Germline lookup yields CDR1 SEHNR and CDR2 FQNEAQ (reference sequence). V gave up 0 bases and J gave up 5 bases, with 7 bases separating them. CDR3 sequence: CASSLAQRTEAFF. The CDR3 DNA reads as TGTGCCAGCAGCTTAGCCCAAAGAACTGAAGCTTTCTTT.

CDR3 residues: CASSQDLGQGFYEQYF. The CDR3 DNA is TGCGCCAGCAGCCAAGACCTGGGACAGGGGTTCTACGAGCAGTACTTC. The chain uses TRBV4-1 and TRBJ2-7, with 10 bases matching TRBD1. Unmatched junction bases numbered 5, after V lost 0 bases and J lost 3 bases. CDR3 size: 16 residues. The V gene's germline CDR1 is MGHRA and CDR2 YSYEKL.

The chain employs TRBV18 and TRBJ2-6, with D unresolved. V gave up 0 bases and J gave up 4 bases, with 13 bases separating them. The germline gives CDR1 KGHSH, CDR2 LQKENI. The CDR3 covers 17 residues. CDR3 protein: CASSPPVMGMGANVLTF. Here the CDR3 DNA reads TGTGCCAGCTCACCACCGGTCATGGGTATGGGGGCCAACGTCCTGACTTTC. Using reference TRBV18 and TRBJ2-6 for the parts outside the CDR3, the full variable domain is NAGVMQNPRHLVRRRGQEARLRCSPMKGHSHVYWYRQLPEEGLKFMVYLQKENIIDESGMPKERFSAEFPKEGPSILRIQQVVRGDSAAYFCASSPPVMGMGANVLTFGAGSRLTVL.

V is TRBV4-3 and J is TRBJ2-1; 8 bases match TRBD2. The CDR3 covers 16 residues. Trimming took 0 bases from V and 0 from J; bases not matched to a gene: 1. Germline V gene lookup returns CDR1 LGHNA and CDR2 YSLEER. The CDR3 DNA follows: TGCGCCAGCAGCCAAGATCTAGCGGGCTCCTACAATGAGCAGTTCTTC. It specifies CASSQDLAGSYNEQFF.

This chain connects TRBV5-4 to TRBJ2-3, with 10 bases lining up with TRBD1. This CDR3 has 15 amino acids. The germline V gene encodes CDR1 SGHNT and CDR2 YYREEE (reference sequence). After removal of 2 bases from V and 1 base from J, the junction contained 1 base not matched to a gene. The CDR3 nucleotides read TGTGCCAGCAGCTTTGGACAGGGGGGCACAGATACGCAGTATTTT. It specifies CASSFGQGGTDTQYF.

The rearrangement uses TRBV10-3 and TRBJ2-5; a weak D match, TRBD1 (6 bases). The CDR3 length is 14 residues. Per the germline V gene, CDR1 is ENHRY and CDR2 is SYGVKD. V was clipped by 0 bases and J by 3 bases, with 8 bases between them. Here the CDR3 DNA reads TGTGCCATCAGTGAGTCTGGACAGAAAGAGACCCAGTACTTC. Amino acid sequence: CAISESGQKETQYF.

This sequence joins TRBV6-5 and TRBJ2-7; 7 nucleotides line up with TRBD1. The V gene end was trimmed by 6 bases and the J gene end by 4 bases; junction bases not matched to a gene: 6. In germline, CDR1 is MNHEY, CDR2 SVGAGI. The CDR3 runs to 13 residues. DNA for the CDR3: TGTGCCAGCAGACCGACAGGGCTGTACGAGCAGTACTTC. It yields the protein CASRPTGLYEQYF.

The chain has TRBV18 and TRBJ2-5; possible D gene TRBD1, 6 bases. The CDR3 is 13 amino acids. Germline V lookup: CDR1 KGHSH, CDR2 LQKENI. The V gene lost 3 bases and the J gene lost 4 bases, with 9 bases spanning the gap. The CDR3 sequence: CASSPTGLETQYF. DNA of the CDR3: TGTGCCAGCTCACCGACAGGCCTAGAGACCCAGTACTTC.

The chain has TRBV9 and TRBJ2-1; TRBD1 matches 7 bases. The CDR3 sequence is 15 residues long. Unmatched junction bases numbered 6, after V lost 3 bases and J lost 3 bases. Germline CDR1 is SGDLS and CDR2 is YYNGEE. In DNA form, the CDR3 reads TGTGCCAGCAGCGGACCCGGGACAGTCTACAATGAGCAGTTCTTC. Translation gives CASSGPGTVYNEQFF.

The chain links TRBV25-1 to TRBJ2-1, with TRBD2 matching 8 bases. Germline V lookup: CDR1 MGHDK, CDR2 SYGVNS. The CDR3 totals 14 residues. Trimming cost V 7 bases and J 6 bases; bases outside gene matches: 8. CDR3: CASMPGLGVNEQFF. The CDR3 region has the DNA TGTGCCAGCATGCCGGGACTAGGGGTCAATGAGCAGTTCTTC.

The chain recombines TRBV11-1 with TRBJ2-1; 8 bases align to TRBD2. The CDR3 is made up of 18 amino acids. The junction had 19 bases not matched to a gene; V was cut back by 5 bases and J by 7 bases. The germline gives CDR1 SGHAT, CDR2 FQDESV (reference sequence). CDR3 coding DNA: TGTGCCAGCAGCCGTCCTGCAAGCAGCGGGAGTATTCAGAATGAGCAGTTCTTC. Encoded protein: CASSRPASSGSIQNEQFF.

CDR3 nucleotide sequence: TGTGCCAGCAGCTTAACCCTAGCGGGTTACAATGAGCAGTTCTTC. It specifies CASSLTLAGYNEQFF. V gene TRBV7-3 combines with J gene TRBJ2-1, with 8 bases fitting TRBD2. The length of the CDR3 is 15 residues. V shed 0 bases, J shed 4 bases, and the junction held 2 bases outside the gene matches. CDR1 is SGHTA and CDR2 is FQGTGA in the germline V gene. The full variable domain, completed using reference TRBV7-3 and TRBJ2-1, is GAGVSQTPSNKVTEKGKYVELRCDPISGHTALYWYRQSLGQGPEFLIYFQGTGAADDSGLPNDRFFAVRPEGSVSTLKIQRTERGDSAVYLCASSLTLAGYNEQFFGPGTRLTVL.